One and the same sample provided the 13 T cell receptor beta chains below, sequenced in a study of T cell clusters in autoimmune cytopenias. TRB amplification used 250 ng of peripheral blood genomic DNA. Multiplex touch-down PCR amplified TRB using TRB-A and TRB-B pools in one tube. TCRdb processed the multiplex PCR reads again and assigns one entry to each CDR3 protein, with no DNA. Its table records about 5,900 distinct CDR3 sequences. The sample consisted of peripheral blood. The receptors stem from a human donor with an autoimmune cytopenia or autoimmune hepatitis (not recorded which).

This chain uses TRBV6-5 with TRBJ1-2; no DNA is available, so the TRBD1 call from TCRdb remains unchecked. The germline V gene has CDR1 MNHEY and CDR2 SVGAGI. This CDR3 has 15 residues. The CDR3 spells CASSEDWRTFYGYTF.

This clonotype is medium-sized by frequency. The chain recombines TRBV29-1 with TRBJ1-5; the TCRdb D gene call, TRBD1, has no DNA to confirm it. The CDR3 contains 13 residues. From germline, CDR1 is SQVTM and CDR2 ANQGSEA. The CDR3 loop is CSVQTDPNQPQHF.

Considering frequency, this clonotype is medium-sized. This chain joins TRBV30 and TRBJ1-2; TCRdb designates TRBD1, a call that cannot be tested without DNA. Germline values: CDR1 GTSNPN, CDR2 SVGIG (reference sequence). The CDR3 consists of 14 residues. The chain's CDR3 is CAWSVGGGNYGYTF.

The chain combines TRBV24-1 with TRBJ2-2; checking the TCRdb D call of TRBD1 is not possible without DNA. The CDR3 has 15 amino acids. Germline V gene lookup returns CDR1 KGHDR and CDR2 SFDVKD. The CDR3 protein is CATSRRQGNTGELFF.

The V gene is TRBV7-2, the J gene TRBJ2-7; without DNA, the TCRdb call of TRBD2 cannot be checked. Germline V CDR1 and CDR2: SGHTA, FQGNSA. This CDR3 contains 16 residues. CDR3 sequence reads: CASSTRLAGDSYEQYF.

V gene TRBV19 combines with J gene TRBJ2-7; no DNA is available, so the TRBD1 call from TCRdb remains unchecked. CDR3 size: 13 residues. Germline CDR1 and CDR2: LNHDA and SQIVND (reference sequence). This CDR3 is CASSARQSYEQYF. The whole variable domain, filled in from reference TRBV19 and TRBJ2-7, reads DGGITQSPKYLFRKEGQNVTLSCEQNLNHDAMYWYRQDPGQGLRLIYYSQIVNDFQKGDIAEGYSVSREKKESFPLTVTSAQKNPTAFYLCASSARQSYEQYFGPGTRLTVT.

The chain has TRBV5-1 and TRBJ2-1; the D call from TCRdb, TRBD2, cannot be confirmed without DNA. CDR1 and CDR2 (germline): SGHRS, YFSETQ. The CDR3 loop spans 15 amino acids. Here the CDR3 reads CASKLGRGTYNEQFF.

The chain has TRBV7-6 and TRBJ1-5; checking the TCRdb D call of TRBD1 is not possible without DNA. This CDR3 comprises 16 residues. Germline lookup yields CDR1 SGHVS and CDR2 FNYEAQ. CDR3 amino acids: CASTSGREEDNQPQHF.

Measured by frequency, this clonotype is medium-sized. The J gene is TRBJ2-1, the V gene TRBV18; checking the TCRdb D call of TRBD1 is not possible without DNA. CDR3 length: 14 amino acids. The germline V gene has CDR1 KGHSH and CDR2 LQKENI. CDR3 sequence reads: CASSLNGQANEQFF. Supplemented by reference TRBV18 and TRBJ2-1, the full variable domain reads NAGVMQNPRHLVRRRGQEARLRCSPMKGHSHVYWYRQLPEEGLKFMVYLQKENIIDESGMPKERFSAEFPKEGPSILRIQQVVRGDSAAYFCASSLNGQANEQFFGPGTRLTVL.

Judged by frequency, this clonotype is medium-sized. This chain links TRBV19 with TRBJ2-3; TCRdb names TRBD2, which stays unverified in the absence of DNA. The length of the CDR3 is 15 residues. Germline V gene sequence: CDR1 LNHDA, CDR2 SQIVND (reference sequence). This chain's CDR3 is CASSVRLAGTDTQYF.

The rearrangement links TRBV12-5 to TRBJ1-6. Germline V gene sequence: CDR1 LGHNT, CDR2 FRNRAP. The CDR3 totals 13 residues. The CDR3 sequence: CASGSFRHSPLHF.

This clonotype is labeled medium-sized based on frequency. This sequence joins TRBV19 and TRBJ2-1; the D call from TCRdb, TRBD2, cannot be confirmed without DNA. Germline CDR1 LNHDA, CDR2 SQIVND (reference sequence). The CDR3 runs 14 residues. CDR3 protein: CASSPGLVFNEQFF.

Measured by frequency, this clonotype is medium-sized. The chain carries TRBV29-1 and TRBJ2-4; TCRdb reports TRBD1, a call that lacks DNA to check it against. Per germline, CDR1 SQVTM and CDR2 ANQGSEA. The CDR3 has 17 amino acids. The CDR3 loop reads CSVVTSRQGSRKNIQYF. Full variable domain (missing parts from reference TRBV29-1 and TRBJ2-4): SAVISQKPSRDICQRGTSLTIQCQVDSQVTMMFWYRQQPGQSLTLIATANQGSEATYESGFVIDKFPISRPNLTFSTLTVSNMSPEDSSIYLCSVVTSRQGSRKNIQYFGAGTRLSVL.